The 20 T cell receptor beta chains reported below all come from one sample, sequenced in a study of cytomegalovirus exposure and HLA in healthy donors. The PCR used 60 Vbeta and 13 Jbeta primers. The repertoire was sequenced with immunoSEQ multiplex PCR; TCRdb's copy has only in-frame clones and lacks some. The sample contains about 180,000 clones, roughly 80% of which appear only once. Sequenced: PBMCs. These receptors came from a boy aged 2-15 years in good health and CMV-seronegative.

This clone was seen a single time. The chain recombines TRBV5-1 with TRBJ1-5, with 10 bases matching TRBD1. Germline assignment: CDR1 SGHRS and CDR2 YFSETQ. V dropped 3 bases and J dropped 5; count of bases not matched to a gene: 2. This CDR3 has 14 residues. As DNA, the CDR3 is TGCGCCAGCAGCTGGGGGACAGGGGATCAGCCCCAGCATTTT. Its translation is CASSWGTGDQPQHF.

The chain joins TRBV6-1 to TRBJ1-2; tentatively, D is TRBD1 (5 bases). CDR3 length: 14 residues. Deletions cut 2 bases from V and 5 bases from J, with 12 bases between. Per the germline V gene, CDR1 is MNHNS and CDR2 is SASEGT. The CDR3 bases are TGTGCCAGCAGTGAATTTCAGGGTAAGTATGGCTACACCTTC. This translates into CASSEFQGKYGYTF.

The rearrangement joins TRBV30 to TRBJ1-2, with D hard to call. Germline lookup yields CDR1 GTSNPN and CDR2 SVGIG (reference sequence). V lost 0 bases to trimming and J lost 6 bases, with 14 bases between them. The CDR3 has 14 amino acids. DNA for the CDR3: TGTGCCTGGAGTGTAATTATCCGCAGTCATGGCTACACCTTC. Translating it yields CAWSVIIRSHGYTF.

The rearrangement joins TRBV6-4 to TRBJ2-3; D remains unclear. Germline V gene data show CDR1 as MRHNA and CDR2 as SNTAGT. V was shortened by 6 bases and J by 1 base, with 14 bases between the two germline ends. The CDR3 is 15 residues long. DNA of the CDR3: TGTGCCAGCAGCCAAGACTTCGGAGGCACAGATACGCAGTATTTT. Residues: CASSQDFGGTDTQYF.

This chain links TRBV2 with TRBJ2-5; TRBD1 aligns across 9 bases. The CDR3 consists of 15 residues. V shed 5 bases, J shed 2 bases, and the junction held 6 bases outside the gene matches. Germline values: CDR1 SNHLY, CDR2 FYNNEI. In DNA, the CDR3 is TGTGCCAGCAGTTCGGGACAGGGCGTACAAGAGACCCAGTACTTC. Amino acids: CASSSGQGVQETQYF.

The chain carries TRBV19 and TRBJ1-2, with TRBD1 matching 7 bases. This CDR3 has 14 residues. Germline-derived CDR1 and CDR2 are LNHDA and SQIVND (reference sequence). V was clipped by 5 bases and J by 8 bases; unmatched bases: 11. CDR3 sequence: CASSPDRDLGGYTF. The DNA for the CDR3 is TGTGCCAGTAGTCCAGACAGGGACTTGGGGGGCTACACCTTC.

V and J are TRBV2 and TRBJ2-7; possibly TRBD1 for D (6 bases). Trimming cost V 6 bases and J 9 bases, with 30 bases left between them. Germline V gives CDR1 SNHLY, CDR2 FYNNEI. CDR3 length equals 17 residues. The CDR3 DNA reads TGTGCCAGCAGGATGAACTCAGCCGGAGACAGGCACCTGGGGCAGTACTTC. Translation gives CASRMNSAGDRHLGQYF.

The chain uses TRBV6-1 and TRBJ1-1, with TRBD1 matching 7 bases. The CDR3 totals 14 residues. Unmatched junction bases numbered 5, after V lost 2 bases and J lost 5 bases. The germline V gene has CDR1 MNHNS and CDR2 SASEGT. As DNA, the CDR3 is TGTGCCAGCAGTGAAAACAGGGGAGGAACTGAAGCTTTCTTT. This encodes CASSENRGGTEAFF.

The V and J genes are TRBV5-1 and TRBJ2-2; D possibly corresponds to TRBD2 (5 bases). The CDR3 sequence is 16 residues long. Germline assignment: CDR1 SGHRS and CDR2 YFSETQ. Trimming removed 1 base from V and 1 base from J, with 11 bases in between. CDR3 amino acids: CASSLLTGLNTGELFF. The CDR3 nucleotides are TGCGCCAGCAGCTTGTTGACGGGATTGAACACCGGGGAGCTGTTTTTT.

The chain combines TRBV7-2 with TRBJ2-1, with a possible D match to TRBD2 (5 bases). From germline, CDR1 is SGHTA and CDR2 FQGNSA. The V end was cut by 1 base, the J end by 5 bases, with 12 bases between. The CDR3 has 15 residues. CDR3: CASSLVRLAHNEQFF. The CDR3 DNA sequence: TGTGCCAGCAGCTTAGTGCGGCTAGCCCACAATGAGCAGTTCTTC.

This chain joins TRBV2 and TRBJ2-1, with 11 nucleotides matching TRBD2. The CDR3 sequence is 15 residues long. Germline V gene lookup returns CDR1 SNHLY and CDR2 FYNNEI. With 3 bases clipped from V and 5 bases from J, the junction kept 3 bases outside the gene matches. In DNA form, the CDR3 reads TGTGCCAGCAGTGATAGCGGGAGGGCCCACAATGAGCAGTTCTTC. Amino acid sequence: CASSDSGRAHNEQFF.

The CDR3 DNA follows: TGTGCCAGCAGGGCCAGAGGACAGGGGTTGCCTTTCTTT. Translation gives CASRARGQGLPFF. This chain connects TRBV27 to TRBJ1-1; TRBD1 aligns across 9 bases. The ends lost 6 bases at V and 12 bases at J; junction bases unmatched: 11. This CDR3 has 13 residues. Germline assignment: CDR1 MNHEY and CDR2 SMNVEV (reference sequence).

The gene calls are TRBV7-9 and TRBJ2-2; D gene unclear. Germline-derived CDR1 and CDR2 are SEHNR and FQNEAQ (reference sequence). The germline V and J ends were trimmed by 0 bases and 6 bases, with 5 bases remaining between them. This CDR3 contains 13 residues. CDR3 amino acids: CASSLASPGELFF. The CDR3 DNA is TGTGCCAGCAGCTTAGCGAGCCCCGGGGAGCTGTTTTTT.

The chain couples TRBV7-8 to TRBJ2-3; 10 positions match TRBD2. V shed 1 base, J shed 2 bases, and the junction held 15 bases outside the gene matches. This CDR3 is 20 amino acids long. The V gene's germline CDR1 is SGHVS and CDR2 FQNEAQ. The CDR3 DNA is TGTGCCAGCAGCTTAGGAGGGCGGCTAGCGGGAGTAGTTAACACAGATACGCAGTATTTT. It translates to CASSLGGRLAGVVNTDTQYF.

The gene calls are TRBV6-1 and TRBJ2-1; D possibly corresponds to TRBD2 (6 bases). Germline assignment: CDR1 MNHNS and CDR2 SASEGT. This CDR3 has 13 amino acids. The ends were cut back, 2 bases at V and 7 bases at J, with 9 bases in the middle. As DNA, the CDR3 is TGTGCCAGCAGTGAAACGGCGGGGAATGAGCAGTTCTTC. It is translated as CASSETAGNEQFF.

The chain recombines TRBV11-3 with TRBJ2-1, with no clear D. Germline V gene sequence: CDR1 SGHNT, CDR2 YENEEA. The CDR3 extends over 12 amino acids. The germline V and J ends were trimmed by 4 bases and 5 bases, with 6 bases remaining between them. The CDR3 nucleotides read TGTGCCAGCAGCTCAGACAACAATGAGCAGTTCTTC. Its protein product is CASSSDNNEQFF.

This rearrangement joins TRBV15 to TRBJ1-4, with 11 bases that match TRBD1. The CDR3 length is 15 residues. Germline CDR1 reads LNHNV; CDR2 reads YYDKDF (reference sequence). Germline trimming cut 3 bases from V and 12 bases from J; bases unmatched to any gene: 9. The CDR3 protein is CATSRRTGGFPELFF. The CDR3 bases are TGTGCCACCAGCAGGCGGACAGGGGGCTTCCCGGAACTGTTTTTT.

This rearrangement joins TRBV9 to TRBJ2-7; 14 nucleotides agree with TRBD2. The germline CDR1 and CDR2 sequences are SGDLS and YYNGEE. This CDR3 contains 15 residues. The V and J ends lost 2 bases and 7 bases, in that order; junction bases with no gene match: 5. In DNA, the CDR3 is TGTGCCAGCAGCGTCCTCGGGACTAGCGGGGGTGAGCAGTACTTC. Protein: CASSVLGTSGGEQYF.

The chain has TRBV19 and TRBJ2-7; D remains ambiguous. CDR3 size: 13 residues. V was clipped by 9 bases and J by 2 bases, with 14 bases between them. Germline V gives CDR1 LNHDA, CDR2 SQIVND (reference sequence). DNA of the CDR3: TGTGCCAGCAGCCCTCAGGTTACCTACGAGCAGTACTTC. Its translation: CASSPQVTYEQYF.

This chain joins TRBV15 and TRBJ2-1; 11 nucleotides line up with TRBD2. The germline CDR1 and CDR2 sequences are LNHNV and YYDKDF (reference sequence). The CDR3 consists of 17 residues. V was pared by 0 bases and J by 4 bases, with 5 bases of the junction left unmatched. CDR3 nucleotides: TGTGCCACCAGCAGAGATAGCGGGAGGGCCTTATACAATGAGCAGTTCTTC. Translation: CATSRDSGRALYNEQFF.